These 13 T cell receptor beta chains share one sample of origin, sequenced in a study of T cell responses to AZD1222 COVID-19 vaccine (dated by TCRdb to the early 2020s). This specimen's time point label, interpreted: baseline before first vaccination. Receptor amplification or capture employed the immunoSEQ multiplex PCR assay. TCRdb obtained this table from immuneACCESS and retained in-frame rearrangements with V and J assigned. These tables miss some clones; where compared with another copy, unresolved V genes account for less than half of the shortfall, and the remainder is unexplained. This sample holds some 90,000 clones; approximately 83% were observed only once. The ten largest clonotypes hold around 8% of the sample. Sample: peripheral blood, taken on day 0 of AZD1222 vaccination. The receptors were sampled from an adult in good health.

The chain carries TRBV2 and TRBJ1-2; unclear D gene. The CDR3 is made up of 12 amino acids. Germline-derived CDR1 and CDR2 are SNHLY and FYNNEI. Trimming left V 4 bases short and J 5 bases short, with 8 bases between. The CDR3 nucleotides read TGTGCCAGCAGTGCCGGAGGGTATGGCTACACCTTC. Amino acids: CASSAGGYGYTF.

This clone was seen a single time. The rearrangement joins TRBV4-1 to TRBJ1-2; 8 nucleotides agree with TRBD1. The length of the CDR3 is 15 residues. Trimming took 5 bases from V and 3 from J; bases not matched to a gene: 8. Germline V CDR1 and CDR2: MGHRA, YSYEKL. The CDR3, as DNA: TGCGCCAGCAGCGAAGGACAGGGTACCGACTATGGCTACACCTTC. Its protein is CASSEGQGTDYGYTF.

V and J are TRBV5-1 and TRBJ2-1, with D maybe TRBD1 (6 bases). Trimming cost V 1 base and J 2 bases, with 10 bases left between them. Germline CDR1 SGHRS, CDR2 YFSETQ. This CDR3 has 15 amino acids. This chain's CDR3 is CASSLKSGAYNEQFF. In DNA, the CDR3 is TGCGCCAGCAGCTTGAAGTCAGGGGCCTACAATGAGCAGTTCTTC.

The chain has TRBV28 and TRBJ2-7, with D tentatively TRBD1 (6 bases). This CDR3 has 15 residues. Germline V gene lookup returns CDR1 MDHEN and CDR2 SYDVKM. The V gene lost 5 bases and the J gene lost 2 bases, with 16 bases spanning the gap. This CDR3 reads CASSPNPRGPYEQYF. The CDR3 DNA sequence: TGTGCCAGCAGTCCTAATCCCAGGGGCCCCTACGAGCAGTACTTC.

The rearrangement joins TRBV6-5 to TRBJ2-1; tentatively, D is TRBD2 (5 bases). V lost 2 bases and J lost 4, with 12 bases in between. This CDR3 comprises 15 residues. Germline V lookup: CDR1 MNHEY, CDR2 SVGAGI. The CDR3 region has the DNA TGTGCCAGCAGTTACAGAGAGGGCAGGTACAATGAGCAGTTCTTC. It is translated as CASSYREGRYNEQFF.

The chain combines TRBV7-9 with TRBJ1-1; D is undetermined. The CDR3 sequence is 11 residues long. CDR1 is SEHNR, CDR2 FQNEAQ, per germline (reference sequence). V was cut by 7 bases and J by 10 bases, with 13 bases left in between. For the CDR3, the DNA is TGTGCCAGCACTCGGACCTCCATAGCTTTCTTT. This translates into CASTRTSIAFF.

This clone was seen a single time. V gene TRBV4-2 combines with J gene TRBJ2-1, with D uncertain. V was trimmed by 1 base and J by 9 bases, leaving 16 bases between them. The CDR3 contains 15 residues. Germline V gene lookup returns CDR1 LGHNA and CDR2 YNFKEQ. The CDR3 nucleotides read TGTGCCAGCAGCCAAGCCTATCAACCGCCGCGTGAGCAGTTCTTC. Translation gives CASSQAYQPPREQFF.

The count of this clone is one. The rearrangement joins TRBV5-1 to TRBJ1-2; D might be TRBD1 (5 bases). CDR3 size: 16 residues. The germline gives CDR1 SGHRS, CDR2 YFSETQ. V was pared by 0 bases and J by 6 bases, with 18 bases between. CDR3 amino acids: CASSLGSIRDADGYTF. CDR3 bases: TGCGCCAGCAGCTTGGGGTCCATCCGGGACGCCGATGGCTACACCTTC.

The chain joins TRBV6-2 or TRBV6-3 to TRBJ2-1; 7 positions agree with TRBD2. Trimming at V came to 0 bases and at J to 4 bases, leaving 9 bases not matched to a gene. This CDR3 is built from 17 residues. Germline V gene sequence: CDR1 MNHEY, CDR2 SVGEGT. The CDR3 region has the DNA TGTGCCAGCAGTTACTCCCCCCCTAGCGGAGTTTACAATGAGCAGTTCTTC. Translation gives CASSYSPPSGVYNEQFF.

This clone was detected only a few times. The genes are TRBV18 and TRBJ1-4; 10 bases fit TRBD1. In germline, CDR1 is KGHSH, CDR2 LQKENI. V gave up 6 bases and J gave up 8 bases; unmatched junction bases: 9. This CDR3 has 15 residues. The CDR3: CASSPRTGGDEKLFF. The DNA for the CDR3 is TGTGCCAGCTCCCCCAGGACAGGGGGGGACGAAAAACTGTTTTTT.

This clone has just a few counts. This chain connects TRBV7-2 to TRBJ2-2, with D perhaps TRBD1 (6 bases). Germline V gene data show CDR1 as SGHTA and CDR2 as FQGNSA. V lost 1 base, J lost 8 bases, and 14 bases lay in between. The CDR3 has 15 amino acids. The CDR3 DNA is TGTGCCAGCAGCTTAGGAGCAGGGGACCTTGGGGAGCTGTTTTTT. Its protein product is CASSLGAGDLGELFF. The complete variable domain, with remaining parts taken from reference TRBV7-2 and TRBJ2-2, reads GAGVSQSPSNKVTEKGKDVELRCDPISGHTALYWYRQSLGQGLEFLIYFQGNSAPDKSGLPSDRFSAERTGGSVSTLTIQRTQQEDSAVYLCASSLGAGDLGELFFGEGSRLTVL.

V and J are TRBV11-3 and TRBJ1-1; 8 positions agree with TRBD1. With 5 bases clipped from V and 6 bases from J, the junction kept 8 bases outside the gene matches. Germline assignment: CDR1 SGHNT and CDR2 YENEEA. There are 14 residues in the CDR3. This chain's CDR3 is CASSPTAGQAEAFF. CDR3 in DNA: TGTGCCAGCAGCCCCACGGCGGGACAGGCTGAAGCTTTCTTT.

The chain is built from TRBV5-5 and TRBJ2-3; TRBD1 matches at 8 bases. This CDR3 comprises 16 residues. J lost 2 bases, V lost 4 bases, and 9 bases had no gene match. Germline CDR1 SGHKS, CDR2 YYEKEE (reference sequence). The DNA for the CDR3 is TGTGCCAGCAGCCCTCGGACAGGGCTTAACACAGATACGCAGTATTTT. Translation gives CASSPRTGLNTDTQYF.